These 12 T cell receptor beta chains came from one sample sequenced in a study of blood T cell repertoires in COVID-19. The assay was immunoSEQ multiplex PCR, and TCRdb's table has in-frame clones only and misses some. The table lists some 220,000 clones, almost 85% of them singletons. The sequenced sample consisted of peripheral blood. These receptors all stem from a man aged 45-65 years with COVID-19, enrolled during active disease.

This chain joins TRBV7-6 and TRBJ2-5; maybe TRBD2 (5 bases). The germline CDR1 and CDR2 sequences are SGHVS and FNYEAQ. Trimming stripped 1 base from V and 7 bases from J, with 13 bases between. This CDR3 region has 14 residues. CDR3 amino acids: CASSLETGMGTQYF. CDR3 in DNA: TGTGCCAGCAGCTTAGAAACGGGGATGGGGACCCAGTACTTC.

The chain combines TRBV6-5 with TRBJ2-5; 9 nucleotides line up with TRBD1. J was trimmed by 3 bases and V by 5 bases; bases with no gene match: 7. This CDR3 spans 15 amino acids. Germline V lookup: CDR1 MNHEY, CDR2 SVGAGI. CDR3 amino acids: CASSTLGTGKETQYF. Here the CDR3 DNA reads TGTGCCAGCAGTACCCTGGGGACAGGGAAAGAGACCCAGTACTTC.

In DNA, the CDR3 is TGTGCCGCGTCGACAGGGGCGGATGAGACCCAGTACTTC. Its protein is CAASTGADETQYF. The rearrangement links TRBV2 to TRBJ2-5; 8 bases are shared with TRBD1. Germline lookup yields CDR1 SNHLY and CDR2 FYNNEI. The length of the CDR3 is 13 residues. The V gene end was trimmed by 11 bases and the J gene end by 5 bases; junction bases not matched to a gene: 10.

This chain joins TRBV6-2 or TRBV6-3 and TRBJ2-2; D is possibly TRBD2 (7 bases). V was cut by 4 bases and J by 3 bases, with 9 bases left in between. CDR3 size: 14 residues. CDR1 and CDR2 from the germline V gene are MNHEY and SVGEGT. The CDR3, as DNA: TGTGCCAGCAGTTGGGGGGGCCACACCGGGGAGCTGTTTTTT. Its protein product is CASSWGGHTGELFF.

The V call is TRBV9, the J call TRBJ1-2, with no clear D. CDR3 length: 15 amino acids. Trimming cost V 0 bases and J 4 bases, with 13 bases left between them. Per germline, CDR1 SGDLS and CDR2 YYNGEE. The CDR3 sequence is CASSVVAGVPYGYTF. The CDR3 nucleotides are TGTGCCAGCAGCGTAGTAGCCGGCGTCCCCTATGGCTACACCTTC.

The rearrangement links TRBV28 to TRBJ1-4; a possible D gene is TRBD1 (6 bases). Trimming pared 4 bases from V and 3 bases from J, leaving 12 bases between. The CDR3 totals 15 residues. Germline V CDR1 and CDR2: MDHEN, SYDVKM. CDR3 nucleotides: TGTGCCAGCAGTTCATCAGGGGTTTCTAATGAAAAACTGTTTTTT. Residues: CASSSSGVSNEKLFF.

The J gene is TRBJ2-2, the V gene TRBV9, with 8 bases fitting TRBD2. CDR3 length: 17 amino acids. CDR1 is SGDLS and CDR2 is YYNGEE in the germline V gene. The junction had 4 bases not matched to a gene; V was cut back by 0 bases and J by 0 bases. CDR3 sequence (DNA): TGTGCCAGCAGCGTAGCTCTCGGGGGGGCGAACACCGGGGAGCTGTTTTTT. This encodes CASSVALGGANTGELFF.

The gene calls are TRBV9 and TRBJ1-2; 7 bases are a match to TRBD1. Trimming at V came to 0 bases and at J to 2 bases, leaving 4 bases not matched to a gene. The CDR3 totals 15 residues. Germline CDR1 SGDLS, CDR2 YYNGEE. The CDR3 here is CASSVVQGSNYGYTF. The CDR3 nucleotides read TGTGCCAGCAGCGTAGTACAGGGGTCCAACTATGGCTACACCTTC.

This sequence joins TRBV7-9 and TRBJ2-1; 9 positions agree with TRBD2. Trimming cost V 10 bases and J 0 bases; bases outside gene matches: 10. CDR3 length equals 16 residues. Germline CDR1 is SEHNR and CDR2 is FQNEAQ (reference sequence). The CDR3 region is CATVGNSGSSYNEQFF. The DNA of the CDR3 is TGTGCCACCGTGGGGAATAGCGGGAGCTCCTACAATGAGCAGTTCTTC. Together with reference TRBV7-9 and TRBJ2-1, the CDR3 gives the full variable domain: DTGVSQNPRHKITKRGQNVTFRCDPISEHNRLYWYRQTLGQGPEFLTYFQNEAQLEKSRLLSDRFSAERPKGSFSTLEIQRTEQGDSAMYLCATVGNSGSSYNEQFFGPGTRLTVL.

CDR3 DNA sequence: TGTGCCAGCAGTCACCGGGCCGGGGGGACCCAGTACTTC. Its protein product is CASSHRAGGTQYF. The chain links TRBV6-5 to TRBJ2-5; D might be TRBD2 (6 bases). Germline-derived CDR1 and CDR2 are MNHEY and SVGAGI. The CDR3 is 13 amino acids. V dropped 5 bases and J dropped 7 bases, with 14 bases sitting between them.

This sequence joins TRBV4-3 and TRBJ1-4, with D possibly matching TRBD1 (6 bases). V lost 1 base, J lost 3 bases, and 9 bases lay in between. The CDR3 covers 15 residues. CDR1 is LGHNA and CDR2 is YSLEER in the germline V gene. The CDR3 nucleotides read TGCGCCAGCAGCCAAGTAACAGGGTCTAATGAAAAACTGTTTTTT. Translation gives CASSQVTGSNEKLFF.

The gene calls are TRBV2 and TRBJ2-2; a possible D gene is TRBD1 (6 bases). V gave up 6 bases and J gave up 10 bases, with 9 bases separating them. The CDR3 has 11 residues. Germline assignment: CDR1 SNHLY and CDR2 FYNNEI. CDR3 sequence reads: CASRGQMELFF. The CDR3 DNA follows: TGTGCCAGCAGAGGACAGATGGAGCTGTTTTTT.